This entry lists 4 T cell receptor beta chains sequenced from one sample in a study of T-cell reconstitution after alpha-beta-depleted transplantation in children. Researchers prepared the TCRbeta library using unique molecular identifiers, the study reports. Each CDR3 protein is one row after TCRdb ran MiXCR on the PCR reads. The table lists approximately 350,000 distinct CDR3 sequences, roughly 17% of them singletons. The sample consisted of PBMCs, mostly from graft donor cells, taken 360 days after TCRalphabeta/CD19-depleted stem cell transplant. These receptors came from a male patient aged 2-10 years who had a stem cell transplant for acute lymphoblastic leukemia, so the T cells may come from the graft donor.

This clonotype was recorded a few times. V and J are TRBV29-1 and TRBJ2-7; TRBD1 is a possible D gene (7 bases). Germline CDR1 and CDR2: SQVTM and ANQGSEA. CDR3 size: 13 residues. V was trimmed by 6 bases and J by 3 bases, leaving 15 bases between them. CDR3 bases: TGCAGCGTCGCCCACAGGGGAGGCTACGAGCAGTACTTC. Protein: CSVAHRGGYEQYF.

This clonotype occurred a few times. The rearrangement links TRBV7-9 to TRBJ2-7, with 9 bases lining up with TRBD1. The V gene's germline CDR1 is SEHNR and CDR2 FQNEAQ (reference sequence). The length of the CDR3 is 17 residues. With 4 bases clipped from V and 0 bases from J, the junction kept 10 bases outside the gene matches. CDR3 sequence: CASSYDSGQGPSYEQYF. DNA of the CDR3: TGTGCCAGCAGCTACGACTCGGGACAGGGCCCCTCCTACGAGCAGTACTTC.

Ten or more counts support this clonotype. The CDR3 spells CSGDGLAGVNEQFF. In DNA, the CDR3 is TGCAGCGGGGATGGTCTAGCGGGAGTCAATGAGCAGTTCTTC. V is TRBV29-1 and J is TRBJ2-1; 10 bases agree with TRBD2. Germline V lookup: CDR1 SQVTM, CDR2 ANQGSEA. V was pared by 7 bases and J by 6 bases, with 9 bases of the junction left unmatched. The CDR3 covers 14 residues.

This clonotype was seen a handful of times. The rearrangement joins TRBV29-1 to TRBJ2-1; 9 bases agree with TRBD2. V was clipped by 7 bases and J by 7 bases; unmatched bases: 29. The CDR3 has 20 residues. CDR1 SQVTM and CDR2 ANQGSEA come from the germline V gene. The CDR3 nucleotides read TGCAGCGCTTATGGGATCTGGCGGGAGGGTGAAGTTCCCCTAGAAAATGAGCAGTTCTTC. Translated: CSAYGIWREGEVPLENEQFF.